The 24 T cell receptor beta chains in this list originate from one sample, sequenced in a study of cytomegalovirus exposure and HLA in healthy donors. PCR employed 60 Vbeta and 13 Jbeta primers. Profiling relied on immunoSEQ multiplex PCR, and the TCRdb table lists in-frame clones only, not all of them. The sample contains some 270,000 clones, about 80% of which appear only once. The sequenced sample was PBMCs. The receptor source for this set is a girl aged 2-15 years in good health and CMV-seronegative.

The chain employs TRBV28 and TRBJ1-4; the D gene is possibly TRBD1 (6 bases). V shed 4 bases and J shed 7 bases, with 25 bases lying between them. This CDR3 is 18 amino acids long. Germline-derived CDR1 and CDR2 are MDHEN and SYDVKM. Written as DNA, the CDR3 is TGTGCCAGCAGTTCTCTAAAACGGACAGAGAATTTGGGTGAAAAACTGTTTTTT. It encodes CASSSLKRTENLGEKLFF. Full variable domain (missing parts from reference TRBV28 and TRBJ1-4): DVKVTQSSRYLVKRTGEKVFLECVQDMDHENMFWYRQDPGLGLRLIYFSYDVKMKEKGDIPEGYSVSREKKERFSLILESASTNQTSMYLCASSSLKRTENLGEKLFFGSGTQLSVL.

This chain connects TRBV11-1 to TRBJ2-7; TRBD2 matches at 7 bases. Trimming took 1 base from V and 7 from J; bases not matched to a gene: 13. In germline, CDR1 is SGHAT, CDR2 FQDESV (reference sequence). The length of the CDR3 is 16 residues. The CDR3 sequence is CASSLVTGAGSGEQYF. As DNA, the CDR3 is TGTGCCAGCAGCTTAGTTACGGGAGCGGGGTCTGGGGAGCAGTACTTC. The full variable domain, with the rest looked up from reference TRBV11-1 and TRBJ2-7, is EAEVAQSPRYKITEKSQAVAFWCDPISGHATLYWYRQILGQGPELLVQFQDESVVDDSQLPKDRFSAERLKGVDSTLKIQPAELGDSAMYLCASSLVTGAGSGEQYFGPGTRLTVT.

The chain couples TRBV13 to TRBJ2-7; D gene uncertain. This CDR3 is built from 14 residues. CDR1 is PRHDT and CDR2 is FYEKMQ in the germline V gene (reference sequence). V shed 0 bases and J shed 3 bases, with 9 bases lying between them. The CDR3: CASSLGQILYEQYF. The CDR3 bases are TGTGCCAGCAGCTTAGGACAGATTCTCTACGAGCAGTACTTC.

This chain connects TRBV4-2 to TRBJ2-5, with 9 positions matching TRBD2. After removal of 0 bases from V and 5 bases from J, the junction contained 16 bases not matched to a gene. Germline CDR1 is LGHNA and CDR2 is YNFKEQ. The CDR3 has 19 amino acids. CDR3 DNA sequence: TGTGCCAGCAGCCAAGATTCCCCCTTTAGCGGGGGCCTGGGGGAGACCCAGTACTTC. It encodes CASSQDSPFSGGLGETQYF.

This chain uses TRBV6-5 with TRBJ1-2; D perhaps matches TRBD1 (5 bases). The CDR3 has 15 amino acids. V lost 5 bases and J lost 2, with 15 bases in between. The germline gives CDR1 MNHEY, CDR2 SVGAGI. CDR3 region: CASSLLHRQNYGYTF. For the CDR3, the DNA is TGTGCCAGCAGTCTCCTCCACCGACAGAACTATGGCTACACCTTC.

Only one count was recorded for this clone. This chain joins TRBV4-1 and TRBJ1-1, with D uncertain. Germline loops: CDR1 MGHRA, CDR2 YSYEKL. This CDR3 spans 12 amino acids. Trimming removed 5 bases from V and 5 bases from J, with 9 bases in between. The CDR3 loop reads CASSSRGTEAFF. For the CDR3, the DNA is TGCGCCAGCAGCTCACGAGGGACTGAAGCTTTCTTT.

This clone was seen a single time. The J gene is TRBJ2-5, the V gene TRBV28; D remains ambiguous. CDR3 size: 13 residues. Trimming shortened V by 6 bases and J by 3 bases, and 11 bases separated the two germline ends. The germline V gene encodes CDR1 MDHEN and CDR2 SYDVKM. CDR3 nucleotide sequence: TGTGCCAGCAGCCCACGCGAGGAAGAGACCCAGTACTTC. Its protein product is CASSPREEETQYF. Together with reference TRBV28 and TRBJ2-5, the CDR3 gives the full variable domain: DVKVTQSSRYLVKRTGEKVFLECVQDMDHENMFWYRQDPGLGLRLIYFSYDVKMKEKGDIPEGYSVSREKKERFSLILESASTNQTSMYLCASSPREEETQYFGPGTRLLVL.

The chain recombines TRBV7-3 with TRBJ1-1; 8 bases line up with TRBD1. The CDR3 is 15 residues long. Germline CDR1 and CDR2: SGHTA and FQGTGA. The V gene end was trimmed by 2 bases and the J gene end by 5 bases; junction bases not matched to a gene: 7. The CDR3 nucleotides read TGTGCCAGCAGCTTATTAGGGACAGGAAGGACTGAAGCTTTCTTT. Protein product: CASSLLGTGRTEAFF.

The chain couples TRBV1 to TRBJ2-5; the DNA was not used to check the table's D call, TRBD2. The J call is in doubt because the DNA end fits TRBJ2-7 better. TRBV1 is described as a pseudogene. The CDR3 has 17 amino acids. This CDR3 reads CTSSQGDRDYRRYEQYF. The CDR3 DNA sequence: TGCACCAGCAGCCAAGGGGACCGGGACTACAGGCGTTACGAGCAGTACTTC.

The J gene is TRBJ2-2, the V gene TRBV5-6; 7 bases are shared with TRBD1. This CDR3 is 14 amino acids long. CDR1 is SGHDT and CDR2 is YYEEEE in the germline V gene. The V and J ends lost 4 bases and 5 bases, in that order; junction bases with no gene match: 5. CDR3: CASSRGQHTGELFF. Here the CDR3 DNA reads TGTGCCAGCAGCCGGGGACAGCATACCGGGGAGCTGTTTTTT.

This sequence joins TRBV7-9 and TRBJ1-5; the match to TRBD1 covers 8 bases. After removal of 4 bases from V and 2 bases from J, the junction contained 7 bases not matched to a gene. CDR3 size: 16 residues. In germline, CDR1 is SEHNR, CDR2 FQNEAQ (reference sequence). DNA of the CDR3: TGTGCCAGCAGCTCTGGACCGGACAGGGGCAATCAGCCCCAGCATTTT. This encodes CASSSGPDRGNQPQHF.

This chain links TRBV20-1 with TRBJ1-4; D remains ambiguous. Between the trimmed V and J ends, which lost 6 bases and 8 bases, there was a span of 7 bases. The CDR3 consists of 10 residues. Germline lookup yields CDR1 DFQATT and CDR2 SNEGSKA (reference sequence). Here the CDR3 DNA reads TGCAGTGCAACCAGGGAAAAACTGTTTTTT. Its translation is CSATREKLFF.

DNA of the CDR3: TGTGCCTGTTCGGCCGACAGGGATAATTCGCCCCAGCATTTT. Translated, it gives CACSADRDNSPQHF. The chain is built from TRBV10-3 and TRBJ1-5, with 7 bases matching TRBD1. This CDR3 is built from 14 residues. With V trimmed by 11 bases and J by 9 bases, 16 bases remained unmatched. CDR1 is ENHRY, CDR2 SYGVKD, per germline.

V is TRBV28 and J is TRBJ2-1, with 11 bases lining up with TRBD2. The CDR3 is 16 residues long. Losses at the gene ends were 8 bases for V and 6 bases for J; bases not matched to a gene: 12. From germline, CDR1 is MDHEN and CDR2 SYDVKM. Here the CDR3 DNA reads TGTGCCAGCGTACGAGGATCTAGCGGGGGGAGCAATGAGCAGTTCTTC. Residues: CASVRGSSGGSNEQFF.

This clone was picked up a small number of times. The V gene is TRBV6-6, the J gene TRBJ2-2; 12 bases fit TRBD2. V lost 6 bases to trimming and J lost 1 base; unmatched junction nucleotides: 0. This CDR3 region has 15 residues. In germline, CDR1 is MNHNY, CDR2 SVGAGI (reference sequence). In nucleotides, the CDR3 is TGTGCCAGCAGACTAGCGGGGGGGAACACCGGGGAGCTGTTTTTT. Protein: CASRLAGGNTGELFF.

V is TRBV6-1 and J is TRBJ2-5; 8 bases are a match to TRBD2. The length of the CDR3 is 15 residues. J gave up 5 bases and V 7 bases, and 12 bases lay outside the gene matches. The germline V gene has CDR1 MNHNS and CDR2 SASEGT. The CDR3 protein is CASTEVAGILETQYF. As DNA, the CDR3 is TGTGCCAGCACCGAGGTAGCGGGAATCCTGGAGACCCAGTACTTC.

This clone was seen only once. The rearrangement links TRBV5-5 to TRBJ1-2; TRBD1 aligns across 8 bases. With 0 bases clipped from V and 5 bases from J, the junction kept 12 bases outside the gene matches. The CDR3 extends over 17 amino acids. Germline lookup yields CDR1 SGHKS and CDR2 YYEKEE (reference sequence). CDR3 nucleotide sequence: TGTGCCAGCAGCTTGGCTCCGACAGGGGCTCCTCCTTATGGCTACACCTTC. Translated, it gives CASSLAPTGAPPYGYTF.

This clone has just one count. The rearrangement links TRBV28 to TRBJ1-5; D may be TRBD1 (6 bases). The CDR3 covers 15 residues. Germline CDR1 reads MDHEN; CDR2 reads SYDVKM. Trimming took 4 bases from V and 0 from J, leaving 10 bases between them. The DNA of the CDR3 is TGTGCCAGCAGTTCCAGGGGAGTTAGCAATCAGCCCCAGCATTTT. This sequence encodes CASSSRGVSNQPQHF.

V and J are TRBV9 and TRBJ2-7, with D maybe TRBD2 (6 bases). The CDR3 sequence is 15 residues long. The V gene's germline CDR1 is SGDLS and CDR2 YYNGEE. Trimming pared 3 bases from V and 5 bases from J, leaving 18 bases between. The CDR3 spells CASSAVGGEADEQYF. DNA for the CDR3: TGTGCCAGCAGCGCAGTGGGCGGGGAGGCGGACGAGCAGTACTTC.

The rearrangement joins TRBV10-3 to TRBJ2-3, with TRBD2 matching 11 bases. The germline V gene encodes CDR1 ENHRY and CDR2 SYGVKD. The CDR3 contains 19 residues. With 4 bases clipped from V and 0 bases from J, the junction kept 12 bases outside the gene matches. This CDR3 is CAISVTSGTSGYSTDTQYF. CDR3 sequence (DNA): TGTGCCATCAGTGTTACTTCCGGGACTAGCGGATATAGCACAGATACGCAGTATTTT.

The CDR3 spells CASSLGQLETEAFF. The CDR3 DNA is TGCGCCAGCAGCCTTGGACAATTGGAAACTGAAGCTTTCTTT. V usage is TRBV5-1 and J usage is TRBJ1-1, with D possibly matching TRBD1 (5 bases). CDR3 length equals 14 residues. In germline, CDR1 is SGHRS, CDR2 YFSETQ. The ends were cut back, 4 bases at V and 5 bases at J, with 15 bases in the middle.

In its sample, this clone was seen once. This chain uses TRBV13 with TRBJ1-1; D is uncertain. Trimming took off 5 bases at V and 7 bases at J, with 8 bases between the two ends. Germline V CDR1 and CDR2: PRHDT, FYEKMQ (reference sequence). CDR3 length equals 11 residues. CDR3 DNA sequence: TGTGCCAGCAGCCCTCAGGTTGAAGCTTTCTTT. Translating it yields CASSPQVEAFF.

V is TRBV10-3 and J is TRBJ1-5; TRBD1 matches 8 bases. J gave up 0 bases and V 10 bases, and 8 bases lay outside the gene matches. The CDR3 loop spans 15 amino acids. Per germline, CDR1 ENHRY and CDR2 SYGVKD. CDR3 loop: CATSPTGDSNQPQHF. CDR3 sequence (DNA): TGTGCCACGTCTCCGACAGGGGATAGCAATCAGCCCCAGCATTTT.

This chain joins TRBV29-1 and TRBJ1-2; no firm D call. Germline CDR1 and CDR2: SQVTM and ANQGSEA. This CDR3 has 14 residues. Trimming cost V 7 bases and J 6 bases, with 21 bases left between them. As DNA, the CDR3 is TGCAGCGCCCGGGATTACTCGGGCGTGGATGGCTACACCTTC. This codes for CSARDYSGVDGYTF.